This T cell receptor beta chain was found in a study of regulatory T cells in long-lasting Graves disease (dated by TCRdb to the early 2020s). Describing the broader study: Persistent Graves' disease meant more than 5 years of antithyroid drug treatment with TSH receptor autoantibodies that stayed positive. Patients with persistent Graves' disease were compared with patients with newly diagnosed Graves' disease using TCR sequencing and RNA sequencing of peripheral blood. The study took place in China and was registered as a clinical trial. A total of roughly 33 samples underwent TCR sequencing: some 13 from persistent and about 20 from newly diagnosed Graves' disease patients. In the clinical cohort, patients with persistent Graves' disease had used antithyroid drugs for an average of about 9.4 years. Study-wide conclusions, independent of this receptor: As a limitation, the authors acknowledged that the small sample size may reduce accuracy. Persistent patients shared more public clonotypes among themselves (more than 2,500) than newly diagnosed patients did (nearly 1,000). Persistent Graves' disease patients showed lower TCR Shannon entropy and fewer highly expanded clones than newly diagnosed patients, suggesting clonal expansion. Peripheral blood alone was examined, since thyroid tissue, which constituted the primary lesion, could not be accessed. Only the TCR beta chain was sequenced and analyzed.

The library was generated by multiplex PCR. Sequenced using an Illumina HiSeq 4000. CDR3 regions were amplified by Arm-PCR with iRepertoire HTBI primers to construct TCR beta libraries. Before sequencing, the PCR products went through gel purification. Regarding the original processing steps: Gene usage analysis of CDR3 amino acid clonotypes relied on the approximately 62 TRBV and about 15 TRBJ segments identified across samples. Filtered high-quality paired reads were merged into contigs using COPE and FqMerger. BLAST was used to align contigs to the IMGT TRBV, TRBD and TRBJ reference genes, and CDR3 was defined following IMGT. Highly expanded clones were defined as clonotypes with a frequency above 0.1%. Repertoire diversity was measured by Shannon entropy, and V-J evenness by the Gini coefficient. Clonotypes shared by more than one individual were considered public. The public reads were run again by TCRdb, first through fastp at Q25 and then through MiXCR, and only productive beta chains were kept. Every entry covers one CDR3 protein and lists the most common genes and DNA from its rows. The V and J calls follow TCRdb's processing rather than the paper's. The sample yields 700,000 or so distinct CDR3 sequences; around 30% were counted once. The ten largest account for 40% to 55% of the sample.

To note about this clonotype: Its antigen has not been determined. Qualities for individual bases were not recorded, and no much larger clone is one base off.

The time point label on this specimen signifies: persistent/refractory GD, antithyroid drugs over 5 years with positive TRAb. For both TCR sequencing and RNA sequencing, RNA was extracted from PBMCs using TRIzol. Graves' disease was diagnosed according to American Thyroid Association guidelines. The patients came from an endocrinology department in Xi'an, China. From each patient, approximately 9 milliliters of peripheral blood was collected into an EDTA anticoagulant tube. Ficoll Paque Plus density gradient separation was used to isolate PBMCs, and no further T cell sorting was done. An Agilent 2100 Bioanalyzer and agarose gel were used to check RNA quality, while a NanoDrop 2000 measured RNA concentration. The sample was peripheral blood mononuclear cells (PBMCs), taken when the disease was refractory, from a patient treated with antithyroid drugs. This TCR came from a female donor with Graves disease.

The nucleotides are TGTGCCAGCAGCCAAGCACGTGTGGGGGCGGCAGCAACTAATGAAAAACTGTTTTTT. Translated, it reads CASSQARVGAAATNEKLFF. The sequence is built from TRBV14 and TRBJ1-4; perhaps TRBD1 is the D gene, with 6 bases matching. The junction carries 18 bases between V and J, which are trimmed by 1 base and 0 bases respectively. From the cysteine up to the phenylalanine, the CDR3 has a length of 19 residues. The entry retains the CDR3 DNA only, 57 bases that are in frame from base 1. The germline V gene supplies CDR1 SGHDN and CDR2 FVKESK.